This T cell receptor (beta chain) originates from a study of Tregs in tolerant kidney transplant recipients. The germline V and J ends were trimmed by 7 bases and 2 bases, with 9 bases remaining between them. The CDR3 runs 13 residues. Looked up from germline, CDR1 is LNHDA and CDR2 is SQIVND (reference sequence). In the case of this clone: Its antigen is unidentified.

Assay used: immunoSEQ multiplex PCR; TCRdb lists only in-frame clones, some missing. Of roughly 80,000 clones listed, around 93% are singletons. Study results and caveats: Antigen-driven expansion was suggested because donor-specific Tregs expanded more than all Tregs in tolerant patients. The most relevant donor-specific Treg TCRbeta repertoire apparently came from expansion with activated donor B cells. For some patients, primers changed over time, blocking nucleotide-level comparison.

J is TRBJ1-5 and V is TRBV19; D gene unclear. The clonotype comes from a human donor who received a combined kidney and bone marrow transplant. The sample in question was Tregs from blood, obtained before the transplant. The CDR3 DNA is TGTGCCAGTAAAGGAGATGGCAATCAGCCCCAGCATTTT. This encodes CASKGDGNQPQHF.